This is a list of T cell receptor beta chains from one sample in a study of shared clonotypes between healthy human individuals. The repertoire was sequenced with immunoSEQ multiplex PCR; TCRdb's copy has only in-frame clones and lacks some. The sample lists a few million clones, 90% to 97% seen once, with approximately 0.13% in the top ten. Sequenced input: naive CD4+ T cells sorted from blood. The receptors here all came from a young man in good health. Both conserved end residues are trimmed from each CDR3.

V gene: TRBV13
CDR3 protein: ASSWKSLGGNQPQH

V gene: TRBV10-3
CDR3 protein: AINGGLEETQY

V gene: TRBV5-1
CDR3 protein: ASTHSGTGGSYEQY

V gene: TRBV7-6
CDR3 protein: ASSPEGGFVYEQY

V gene: TRBV4-1
CDR3 protein: ASSGPFSGNTIY

V gene: TRBV6-5
CDR3 protein: ASSSLWNTEAF

V gene: TRBV6-1
CDR3 protein: ASTDGFMGETQY

V gene: TRBV7-8
CDR3 protein: ASSLVQTGDYSGANVLT

V gene: TRBV11-2
CDR3 protein: ASSLVSYTAKAYEQY

V gene: TRBV7-9
CDR3 protein: ASSPGLAGIIDTQY

V gene: TRBV6-6
CDR3 protein: ASSYGGGGTEAF

V gene: TRBV7-2
CDR3 protein: ASSWSGRAPEQF

V gene: TRBV7-2
CDR3 protein: ASSVDSFGLA

V gene: TRBV12-5
CDR3 protein: ASGLGPGELF

V gene: TRBV5-1
CDR3 protein: ASSWGPDQPQH

V gene: TRBV9
CDR3 protein: ASSVGPGPPYEQY

V gene: TRBV19
CDR3 protein: ASSMGNTIY

V gene: TRBV2
CDR3 protein: ASSEQGSTYEQY

V gene: TRBV7-9
CDR3 protein: ASSLLRIGEETQY

V gene: TRBV11-2
CDR3 protein: ASSLTGGIGTEAF

V gene: TRBV2
CDR3 protein: ASIPVNEQF

V gene: TRBV6-5
CDR3 protein: ASSGNRGNTEAF

V gene: TRBV13
CDR3 protein: ASSLAPGGVGETQY

V gene: TRBV28
CDR3 protein: ASSGLPVGNTIY

V gene: TRBV1
CDR3 protein: TSSQGQRRGEHHNSPLH

V gene: TRBV28
CDR3 protein: ASRPGQQEKLF

V gene: TRBV11-2
CDR3 protein: ASSPGQIYGYT

V gene: TRBV18
CDR3 protein: ASSPPHLTYEQY

V gene: TRBV11-3
CDR3 protein: ASEGEGYGYT

V gene: TRBV2
CDR3 protein: ASKGGASETQY

V gene: TRBV28
CDR3 protein: ASSSRETQY

V gene: TRBV10-3
CDR3 protein: AISLAGGPGNEQF

V gene: TRBV7-8
CDR3 protein: ASSLVTYSGLPYEQY

V gene: TRBV25-1
CDR3 protein: ASSESASGSYEQF

V gene: TRBV12-5
CDR3 protein: ASGQPHDKGVINTEAF

V gene: TRBV6-5
CDR3 protein: ASSRGQGNNQPQH

V gene: TRBV5-1
CDR3 protein: ASSVDSPTNEKLF

V gene: TRBV5-6
CDR3 protein: ASPGRDEQF

V gene: TRBV7-2
CDR3 protein: ASSSEGLAGGEQF

V gene: TRBV18
CDR3 protein: ASSLSVGNSPLH

V gene: TRBV7-2
CDR3 protein: ASSLIPDSNYGYT

V gene: TRBV4-1
CDR3 protein: ASSLGGARDTQY

V gene: TRBV5-1
CDR3 protein: ASSLGVPGRADTQY

V gene: TRBV7-9
CDR3 protein: ASSLRTSGDEQY

V gene: TRBV10-3
CDR3 protein: AIQGNANEKLF

V gene: TRBV7-2
CDR3 protein: ASSATIAGAGEQY

V gene: TRBV7-3
CDR3 protein: ASSLRAGTYEQY

V gene: TRBV5-1
CDR3 protein: ASSLGQASGELF

V gene: TRBV5-4
CDR3 protein: ASSSPRDSSYEQY

V gene: TRBV30
CDR3 protein: AWDSGTSADTQY

V gene: TRBV4-2
CDR3 protein: ASSQDSPGGGNTIY

V gene: TRBV10-3
CDR3 protein: AIRDRLYEQY

V gene: TRBV5-6
CDR3 protein: ASSRDSGQGANVLT